Presented here are 27 T cell receptor beta chains from one specimen sequenced in a study of beta chain features in type 1 diabetes. Sequencing targeted expressed TCRB transcripts, as all isolated RNA had been reverse transcribed. Profiled with immunoSEQ multiplex PCR; TCRdb holds only in-frame clones, not every one. The sample lists 220,000 or so clones, about 71% occurring once. The sequencing input was naive CD4+ T cells from blood. The receptor set was obtained from a man aged 25 to 40 in good health.

The chain carries TRBV29-1 and TRBJ2-1; no definite D call. CDR1 is SQVTM, CDR2 ANQGSEA, per germline. The CDR3 spans 13 residues. V was cut by 6 bases and J by 7 bases, with 16 bases left in between. CDR3 coding DNA: TGCAGCGTGGAGCTCCAAAGTCGGAATGAGCAGTTCTTC. Amino acids: CSVELQSRNEQFF.

The V gene is TRBV30, the J gene TRBJ2-3, with 7 bases identical to TRBD1. V lost 2 bases and J lost 3; bases outside the gene matches: 8. Germline assignment: CDR1 GTSNPN and CDR2 SVGIG (reference sequence). This CDR3 has 15 residues. The CDR3 protein is CAWSKGQSQTDTQYF. For the CDR3, the DNA is TGTGCCTGGAGTAAGGGACAGAGTCAGACAGATACGCAGTATTTT.

The chain is built from TRBV13 and TRBJ2-5; 9 positions agree with TRBD2. In germline, CDR1 is PRHDT, CDR2 FYEKMQ (reference sequence). This CDR3 comprises 14 residues. With 6 bases clipped from V and 6 bases from J, the junction kept 8 bases outside the gene matches. CDR3 sequence: CASRQAGGPKTQYF. The CDR3 DNA reads as TGTGCCAGCAGACAGGCGGGAGGGCCGAAGACCCAGTACTTC.

V is TRBV5-1 and J is TRBJ2-3; TRBD2 matches 8 bases. CDR1 is SGHRS and CDR2 is YFSETQ in the germline V gene. V dropped 3 bases and J dropped 4; count of bases not matched to a gene: 4. The CDR3 loop spans 14 amino acids. As DNA, the CDR3 is TGCGCCAGCAGCTCGGCGCGGGAGGCAGATACGCAGTATTTT. This encodes CASSSAREADTQYF. Filled out from reference TRBV5-1 and TRBJ2-3, the complete variable domain reads KAGVTQTPRYLIKTRGQQVTLSCSPISGHRSVSWYQQTPGQGLQFLFEYFSETQRNKGNFPGRFSGRQFSNSRSEMNVSTLELGDSALYLCASSSAREADTQYFGPGTRLTVL.

The J gene is TRBJ2-1, the V gene TRBV29-1; D may be TRBD2 (5 bases). In germline, CDR1 is SQVTM, CDR2 ANQGSEA. V was trimmed by 5 bases and J by 2 bases, leaving 13 bases between them. The CDR3 is 14 amino acids. CDR3 residues: CSVNHRETYNEQFF. In DNA form, the CDR3 reads TGCAGCGTTAACCATCGGGAAACCTACAATGAGCAGTTCTTC.

The chain combines TRBV18 with TRBJ2-3; the D is unclear. There are 15 residues in the CDR3. Germline assignment: CDR1 KGHSH and CDR2 LQKENI. The V end was cut by 3 bases, the J end by 2 bases, with 12 bases between. CDR3 bases: TGTGCCAGCTCACCTCAGGAGCGCATCACAGATACGCAGTATTTT. It specifies CASSPQERITDTQYF.

The CDR3 sequence: CASSDGLAGALGANVLTF. CDR3 DNA sequence: TGTGCCAGCAGCGACGGACTAGCGGGGGCGCTCGGGGCCAACGTCCTGACTTTC. V gene TRBV9 combines with J gene TRBJ2-6; TRBD2 matches at 13 bases. The trim removed 3 bases at V and 4 bases at J, leaving 7 bases unmatched. The CDR3 runs to 18 residues. The V gene's germline CDR1 is SGDLS and CDR2 YYNGEE.

The table lists this clone with a count of one. The chain carries TRBV20-1 and TRBJ1-1, with unresolved D. The germline CDR1 and CDR2 sequences are DFQATT and SNEGSKA (reference sequence). Trimming took off 3 bases at V and 11 bases at J, with 4 bases between the two ends. CDR3 size: 8 residues. The chain's CDR3 is CSASEAFF. CDR3 DNA sequence: TGCAGTGCTAGTGAGGCTTTCTTT.

A few counts support this clone. CDR3: CASSSSGAGNTIYF. The CDR3, as DNA: TGTGCCAGCAGCTCCTCGGGAGCTGGAAACACCATATATTTT. This chain joins TRBV7-8 and TRBJ1-3; D gene ambiguous. Germline V gene sequence: CDR1 SGHVS, CDR2 FQNEAQ. The CDR3 contains 14 residues. V lost 4 bases, J lost 2 bases, and 9 bases lay in between.

The chain combines TRBV25-1 with TRBJ1-2; 9 nucleotides line up with TRBD1. V lost 3 bases, J lost 8 bases, and 10 bases stayed unmatched. The germline V gene has CDR1 MGHDK and CDR2 SYGVNS. The CDR3 has 15 residues. DNA for the CDR3: TGTGCCAGCAGTGACCCCCGGACAGGGGTGGGAGGCTACACCTTC. This translates into CASSDPRTGVGGYTF.

The chain recombines TRBV7-2 with TRBJ1-2; D might be TRBD1 (5 bases). V was cut by 5 bases and J by 8 bases, with 15 bases left in between. CDR1 SGHTA and CDR2 FQGNSA come from the germline V gene. The CDR3 extends over 13 amino acids. The CDR3 DNA reads as TGTGCCAGCAGCAAAGGGGAATTATCGGGCTACACCTTC. Translation gives CASSKGELSGYTF.

The rearrangement uses TRBV7-9 and TRBJ2-7; D unclear. The length of the CDR3 is 14 residues. CDR1 is SEHNR and CDR2 is FQNEAQ in the germline V gene (reference sequence). The ends were cut back, 3 bases at V and 2 bases at J, with 11 bases in the middle. The CDR3 reads CASSLDGSPYEQYF. The CDR3 nucleotides are TGTGCCAGCAGCTTGGATGGTAGTCCCTACGAGCAGTACTTC.

The chain links TRBV30 to TRBJ1-5; D remains ambiguous. Trimming cost V 2 bases and J 2 bases, with 10 bases left between them. This CDR3 spans 14 amino acids. Germline V gives CDR1 GTSNPN, CDR2 SVGIG (reference sequence). The CDR3 DNA reads as TGTGCCTGGAGTAGAACAGAGGGCAATCAGCCCCAGCATTTT. Translation: CAWSRTEGNQPQHF.

The chain joins TRBV6-1 to TRBJ2-3, with D unresolved. V was trimmed by 6 bases and J by 5 bases, leaving 9 bases between them. CDR1 and CDR2 from the germline V gene are MNHNS and SASEGT. This CDR3 has 12 residues. In nucleotides, the CDR3 is TGTGCCAGCAGCGCCTCTATAGATACGCAGTATTTT. Encoded protein: CASSASIDTQYF.

On this clone: The sample contains more than one DNA sequence encoding this CDR3. The genes are TRBV20-1 and TRBJ2-7; no clear D. The CDR3 runs to 11 residues. The germline gives CDR1 DFQATT, CDR2 SNEGSKA (reference sequence). The V and J ends lost 5 bases and 1 base respectively, with 6 bases between them. In nucleotides, the CDR3 is TGCAGTGCTCGGCTTTCCTACGAGCAGTACTTC. Translated: CSARLSYEQYF.

This clone was observed a handful of times. The gene calls are TRBV30 and TRBJ1-2, with 8 bases fitting TRBD1. Trimming removed 5 bases from V and 6 bases from J; junction bases left unmatched: 5. The CDR3 totals 12 residues. The V gene's germline CDR1 is GTSNPN and CDR2 SVGIG (reference sequence). The CDR3 region has the DNA TGTGCCTGGGGACAGGGAAAAGATGGCTACACCTTC. Translated: CAWGQGKDGYTF. Complete variable domain (other parts from reference TRBV30 and TRBJ1-2): SQTIHQWPATLVQPVGSPLSLECTVEGTSNPNLYWYRQAAGRGLQLLFYSVGIGQISSEVPQNLSASRPQDRQFILSSKKLLLSDSGFYLCAWGQGKDGYTFGSGTRLTVV.

This chain connects TRBV28 to TRBJ2-1; 8 positions agree with TRBD2. This CDR3 has 14 amino acids. With 5 bases clipped from V and 4 bases from J, the junction kept 4 bases outside the gene matches. CDR1 and CDR2 from the germline V gene are MDHEN and SYDVKM. The CDR3 sequence is CASSPSGLYNEQFF. Written as DNA, the CDR3 is TGTGCCAGCAGTCCTAGCGGGCTATACAATGAGCAGTTCTTC.

This clone was seen a few times. This rearrangement joins TRBV29-1 to TRBJ2-5; no definite D call. The CDR3 is 11 residues long. Germline CDR1 is SQVTM and CDR2 is ANQGSEA. V was trimmed by 8 bases and J by 4 bases, leaving 11 bases between them. CDR3 in amino acids: CSHPGPETQYF. In DNA, the CDR3 is TGCAGCCACCCGGGCCCAGAGACCCAGTACTTC. The full variable domain, with the rest looked up from reference TRBV29-1 and TRBJ2-5, is SAVISQKPSRDICQRGTSLTIQCQVDSQVTMMFWYRQQPGQSLTLIATANQGSEATYESGFVIDKFPISRPNLTFSTLTVSNMSPEDSSIYLCSHPGPETQYFGPGTRLLVL.

The sample holds one count of this clone. The rearrangement uses TRBV29-1 and TRBJ2-1; D might be TRBD1 (6 bases). The CDR3 loop spans 14 amino acids. Germline V lookup: CDR1 SQVTM, CDR2 ANQGSEA. Deletions cut 7 bases from V and 3 bases from J, with 16 bases between. CDR3 sequence: CSEYRDNRYNEQFF. For the CDR3, the DNA is TGCAGCGAGTACAGGGACAATCGCTACAATGAGCAGTTCTTC.

This CDR3 reads CASSLYAGPQETQYF. CDR3 DNA: TGTGCCAGCAGCTTATACGCGGGGCCCCAAGAGACCCAGTACTTC. J is TRBJ2-5 and V is TRBV7-2, with a weak D call TRBD2 (6 bases). Germline values: CDR1 SGHTA, CDR2 FQGNSA. V was cut by 2 bases and J by 1 base, with 11 bases left in between. CDR3 length: 15 residues.

This clone was observed a few times. The rearrangement links TRBV15 to TRBJ1-5; no reliable D call. V lost 4 bases and J lost 5, with 9 bases in between. Germline CDR1 reads LNHNV; CDR2 reads YYDKDF (reference sequence). This CDR3 has 13 amino acids. The CDR3 region has the DNA TGTGCCACCAGCATGGGGAAGGATCAGCCCCAGCATTTT. Amino acids: CATSMGKDQPQHF.

The V and J genes are TRBV19 and TRBJ1-6; possible D gene TRBD1, 5 bases. This CDR3 has 15 residues. Germline loops: CDR1 LNHDA, CDR2 SQIVND (reference sequence). Trimming pared 10 bases from V and 6 bases from J, leaving 19 bases between. The CDR3 region has the DNA TGTGCCACCACCGACAGAGTTTGGGCTAATTCACCCCTCCACTTT. This codes for CATTDRVWANSPLHF. Drawing the rest from reference TRBV19 and TRBJ1-6, the complete variable domain is DGGITQSPKYLFRKEGQNVTLSCEQNLNHDAMYWYRQDPGQGLRLIYYSQIVNDFQKGDIAEGYSVSREKKESFPLTVTSAQKNPTAFYLCATTDRVWANSPLHFGNGTRLTVT.

This rearrangement joins TRBV29-1 to TRBJ2-5, with D possibly matching TRBD2 (6 bases). Trimming cost V 3 bases and J 4 bases, with 15 bases left between them. The germline V gene has CDR1 SQVTM and CDR2 ANQGSEA. The CDR3 runs 14 residues. The CDR3 sequence is CSVERLLGGETQYF. DNA of the CDR3: TGCAGCGTTGAGCGACTCCTGGGGGGAGAGACCCAGTACTTC.

Details on this clone: The junction shows a germline mismatch at one end, possibly a read error. This sample also contains other DNA sequences that code for the same CDR3. V and J are TRBV5-4 and TRBJ2-7; no definite D call. CDR1 and CDR2 from the germline V gene are SGHNT and YYREEE (reference sequence). This CDR3 comprises 12 residues. The CDR3: CASSLDGYEQYF. The CDR3 coding sequence is TGTGCCAGCAGTTTGGACGGGTACGAGCAGTACTTC.

V is TRBV10-3 and J is TRBJ2-6; D call uncertain. CDR3 size: 14 residues. Per germline, CDR1 ENHRY and CDR2 SYGVKD. Between the trimmed V and J ends, which lost 8 bases and 3 bases, there was a span of 11 bases. This chain's CDR3 is CAIPGRDGANVLTF. The CDR3 DNA reads TGTGCCATCCCCGGGCGAGATGGGGCCAACGTCCTGACTTTC.

This clone has a handful of counts. The chain uses TRBV11-2 and TRBJ2-1, with a possible D match to TRBD1 (5 bases). The V gene's germline CDR1 is SGHAT and CDR2 FQNNGV. V dropped 0 bases and J dropped 7 bases, with 13 bases sitting between them. The length of the CDR3 is 15 residues. CDR3 sequence (DNA): TGTGCCAGCAGCTTAGATCGAGGCAGGGCAAATGAGCAGTTCTTC. Protein: CASSLDRGRANEQFF. Using reference TRBV11-2 and TRBJ2-1 for the parts outside the CDR3, the full variable domain is EAGVAQSPRYKIIEKRQSVAFWCNPISGHATLYWYQQILGQGPKLLIQFQNNGVVDDSQLPKDRFSAERLKGVDSTLKIQPAKLEDSAVYLCASSLDRGRANEQFFGPGTRLTVL.

The chain recombines TRBV10-3 with TRBJ2-1; no firm D call. This CDR3 contains 14 residues. Germline CDR1 reads ENHRY; CDR2 reads SYGVKD. V was pared by 7 bases and J by 8 bases, with 18 bases between. In DNA, the CDR3 is TGTGCCATCACCCGCAGGAATAAAAGCCATGAGCAGTTCTTC. Encoded protein: CAITRRNKSHEQFF.